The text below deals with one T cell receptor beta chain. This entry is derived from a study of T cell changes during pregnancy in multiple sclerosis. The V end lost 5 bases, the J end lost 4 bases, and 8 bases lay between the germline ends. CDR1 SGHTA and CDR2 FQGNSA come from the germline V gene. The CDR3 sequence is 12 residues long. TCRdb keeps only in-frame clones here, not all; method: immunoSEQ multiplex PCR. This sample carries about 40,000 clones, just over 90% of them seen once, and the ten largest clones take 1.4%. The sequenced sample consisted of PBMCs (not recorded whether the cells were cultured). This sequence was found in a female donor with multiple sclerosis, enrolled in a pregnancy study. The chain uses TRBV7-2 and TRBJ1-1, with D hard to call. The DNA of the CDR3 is TGTGCCAGCAGCCCCATAGTCACTGAAGCTTTCTTT. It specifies CASSPIVTEAFF.